A selection of T cell receptor beta chains follows, all from one sample in a study of shared clonotypes between healthy human individuals. TCRdb's table, derived via immunoSEQ multiplex PCR, lists solely in-frame clones and lacks some. The repertoire holds roughly 2.4 million clones, around 95% seen once, with roughly 0.13% in the top ten. Sequencing was performed on naive CD4+ T cells sorted from blood. The source of these receptors is a man aged 18 to 30 in good health. The conserved cysteine and the conserved F or W are not part of the CDR3 here. A D gene is named only where the DNA matches it firmly. Size is omitted from some rows. Given values are once, few, many or a class for expanded clones.

>.|TRBD1|TRBV5-8|TRBJ1-5
ASSLGWTGLGNQPQH
>.|TRBD2|TRBV7-2|TRBJ2-5
ASTQSGLAGRETQY
>few|.|TRBV6-6|TRBJ1-5
ASSYSGSRNQPQH
>.|.|TRBV30|TRBJ1-2
AWSIQQGAGDYGYT
>.|TRBD2|TRBV4-3|TRBJ2-1
ASSQELAGVFNDEQF
>.|TRBD2|TRBV30|TRBJ2-3
AWMSEGLATQY
>.|.|TRBV5-1|TRBJ1-2
ASSLEWLDGYT
>.|.|TRBV18|TRBJ2-2
ASSQNELVELF
>.|.|TRBV2|TRBJ1-4
ASSDQGLANEKLF
>.|TRBD1|TRBV9|TRBJ2-2
ASSKGQGANTGELF
>.|.|TRBV19|TRBJ1-4
ASSISATNEKLF
>.|.|TRBV28|TRBJ1-1
ASSFNRDMNTEAF
>.|TRBD2|TRBV5-1|TRBJ2-3
ASSHGSGRVTDTQY
>.|.|TRBV4-1|TRBJ1-1
ASSRIMNTEAF
>.|.|TRBV9|TRBJ1-5
ASSPGPREPQH
>few|.|TRBV6-4|TRBJ1-5
ASSDTYNQPQH
>.|TRBD1|TRBV27|TRBJ2-5
ASSPQRTGSWGETQY